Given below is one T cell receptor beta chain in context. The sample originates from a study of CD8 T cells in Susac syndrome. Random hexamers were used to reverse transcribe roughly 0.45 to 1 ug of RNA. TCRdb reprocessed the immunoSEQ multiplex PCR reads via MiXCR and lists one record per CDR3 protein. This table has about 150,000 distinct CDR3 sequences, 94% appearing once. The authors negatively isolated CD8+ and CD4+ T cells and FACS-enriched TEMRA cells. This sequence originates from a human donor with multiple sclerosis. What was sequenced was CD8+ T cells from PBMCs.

The CDR3 sequence is CASRLQGSSYEQYF. CDR3 nucleotides: TGTGCCAGCAGGTTACAGGGAAGCTCCTACGAGCAGTACTTC. V is TRBV28 and J is TRBJ2-7; possible D gene TRBD1, 6 bases. The V end lost 6 bases, the J end lost 0 bases, and 12 bases lay between the germline ends. Germline V gives CDR1 MDHEN, CDR2 SYDVKM. The CDR3 runs 14 residues.